The clone carrying this T cell receptor (beta chain) was picked up many times. This specimen comes from a study of T-cell reconstitution after alpha-beta-depleted transplantation in children. TCRbeta library construction was performed incorporating unique molecular identifiers. TCRdb fed the PCR reads into MiXCR, producing one record per CDR3 protein. The sample records about 410,000 distinct CDR3 sequences, about a fifth being singletons. There are 13 residues in the CDR3. Germline lookup yields CDR1 MNHEY and CDR2 SMNVEV (reference sequence). V was clipped by 8 bases and J by 6 bases, with 14 bases between them.

The chain uses TRBV27 and TRBJ1-5; a weak D match, TRBD1 (6 bases). The TCR sequence derives from a human donor who donated a stem cell graft to a child with acute myeloid leukemia. The source material was PBMCs from the stem cell graft donor, sampled from the stem cell graft. The CDR3 loop reads CASSSEGVQPQHF. CDR3 coding DNA: TGTGCCAGCTCCTCCGAGGGGGTTCAGCCCCAGCATTTT.